A selection of T cell receptor beta chains follows, all from one sample in a study of cytomegalovirus exposure and HLA in healthy donors. The assay was immunoSEQ multiplex PCR, and TCRdb's table has in-frame clones only and misses some. The data show roughly 120,000 clones, roughly 84% seen once. Sequences were obtained from PBMCs. The receptors come from a woman aged 25-40 years in good health and CMV-seronegative. The conserved cysteine and the conserved F or W are not part of the CDR3 here. The order of the fields is CDR3 protein, clone size, J gene, V gene. Rows give clone size only sometimes, using once, few, many, or a class for an expanded clone.

CDR3aa: ASSLEGGRDGYT
abundance: -
j_gene: TRBJ1-2
v_gene: TRBV5-1

CDR3aa: ASSPRSGDETEAF
abundance: -
j_gene: TRBJ1-1
v_gene: TRBV18

CDR3aa: ASSQGRTTYEQY
abundance: -
j_gene: TRBJ2-7
v_gene: TRBV11-3

CDR3aa: ASGPGQGGRNIQY
abundance: -
j_gene: TRBJ2-4
v_gene: TRBV23-1

CDR3aa: AWTPLQVAGYT
abundance: -
j_gene: TRBJ1-2
v_gene: TRBV30

CDR3aa: ASSSPKQGSSYNEQF
abundance: -
j_gene: TRBJ2-1
v_gene: TRBV5-4

CDR3aa: ASSPRADLGSGYT
abundance: -
j_gene: TRBJ1-2
v_gene: TRBV7-2

CDR3aa: ASSYSEQAGGYT
abundance: few
j_gene: TRBJ1-2
v_gene: TRBV6-5

CDR3aa: ASSVSGGAEETQY
abundance: -
j_gene: TRBJ2-5
v_gene: TRBV9

CDR3aa: ASRLGQGRTDTQY
abundance: -
j_gene: TRBJ2-3
v_gene: TRBV12-2

CDR3aa: ASSPKDRPEQY
abundance: -
j_gene: TRBJ2-7
v_gene: TRBV5-4

CDR3aa: ASSLAVSQETQY
abundance: -
j_gene: TRBJ2-5
v_gene: TRBV5-1

CDR3aa: ASSSIQGDYGYT
abundance: -
j_gene: TRBJ1-2
v_gene: TRBV5-1

CDR3aa: ASSERWLAKNIQY
abundance: -
j_gene: TRBJ2-4
v_gene: TRBV6-1

CDR3aa: ASSALAGGLTDTQY
abundance: -
j_gene: TRBJ2-3
v_gene: TRBV5-1

CDR3aa: ASSDRQGLGRY
abundance: -
j_gene: TRBJ2-7
v_gene: TRBV2

CDR3aa: ASSLGMGGGEQY
abundance: -
j_gene: TRBJ2-7
v_gene: TRBV2

CDR3aa: ASSASAGAKNIQY
abundance: few
j_gene: TRBJ2-4
v_gene: TRBV7-8

CDR3aa: ASSPQAVGASGELF
abundance: -
j_gene: TRBJ1-4
v_gene: TRBV2

CDR3aa: ASSPPGGRANTEAF
abundance: -
j_gene: TRBJ1-1
v_gene: TRBV9

CDR3aa: ASSHRTGGYNEQF
abundance: -
j_gene: TRBJ2-1
v_gene: TRBV11-3

CDR3aa: ASSAVRGYEQY
abundance: few
j_gene: TRBJ2-7
v_gene: TRBV7-2

CDR3aa: AWSADRGGGYT
abundance: -
j_gene: TRBJ1-2
v_gene: TRBV30

CDR3aa: ASSNTGGPGEQY
abundance: -
j_gene: TRBJ2-7
v_gene: TRBV7-6

CDR3aa: ASNRPTDTRY
abundance: -
j_gene: TRBJ2-3
v_gene: TRBV6-5

CDR3aa: ASSSPGAQRDTQY
abundance: -
j_gene: TRBJ2-3
v_gene: TRBV2

CDR3aa: SVEGQGSGAFYEQY
abundance: -
j_gene: TRBJ2-7
v_gene: TRBV29-1

CDR3aa: ASSLLGTGSYEQY
abundance: few
j_gene: TRBJ2-7
v_gene: TRBV11-2

CDR3aa: ASTAQGGRTGELF
abundance: few
j_gene: TRBJ2-2
v_gene: TRBV6-1

CDR3aa: ASRDRFNSPLH
abundance: -
j_gene: TRBJ1-6
v_gene: TRBV19

CDR3aa: ASSYRDGGTGELF
abundance: -
j_gene: TRBJ2-2
v_gene: TRBV6-5

CDR3aa: ASSSMGGGAQETQY
abundance: -
j_gene: TRBJ2-5
v_gene: TRBV5-1

CDR3aa: ASSAGTGANYGYT
abundance: -
j_gene: TRBJ1-2
v_gene: TRBV27

CDR3aa: ASSTPSGGGSYNEQF
abundance: -
j_gene: TRBJ2-1
v_gene: TRBV27

CDR3aa: ASTRLAGGGDTQY
abundance: -
j_gene: TRBJ2-3
v_gene: TRBV6-6

CDR3aa: ATQGAGGGELF
abundance: -
j_gene: TRBJ2-2
v_gene: TRBV19

CDR3aa: ASAGGLDDRGKSGANVLT
abundance: -
j_gene: TRBJ2-6
v_gene: TRBV5-1

CDR3aa: ASSLGGLGNTEAF
abundance: -
j_gene: TRBJ1-1
v_gene: TRBV5-1

CDR3aa: ASSDTSGGHYNEQF
abundance: -
j_gene: TRBJ2-1
v_gene: TRBV7-9

CDR3aa: AIRDISYEQY
abundance: -
j_gene: TRBJ2-7
v_gene: TRBV10-3

CDR3aa: ASSSPGEVRNEQF
abundance: -
j_gene: TRBJ2-1
v_gene: TRBV7-2

CDR3aa: ASSVERGGTDTQY
abundance: -
j_gene: TRBJ2-3
v_gene: TRBV9

CDR3aa: ASSEKAGGPYQETQY
abundance: -
j_gene: TRBJ2-5
v_gene: TRBV6-1

CDR3aa: ASSLERDTSTYEQY
abundance: -
j_gene: TRBJ2-7
v_gene: TRBV5-6

CDR3aa: ASSRDRGNSPLH
abundance: -
j_gene: TRBJ1-6
v_gene: TRBV7-2

CDR3aa: ASSLLPGGAIDTQY
abundance: -
j_gene: TRBJ2-3
v_gene: TRBV27

CDR3aa: ASSAATGGSYEQY
abundance: few
j_gene: TRBJ2-7
v_gene: TRBV9

CDR3aa: AWNLDRGDSPLH
abundance: -
j_gene: TRBJ1-6
v_gene: TRBV30

CDR3aa: ASSLGRTSGGATDTQY
abundance: once
j_gene: TRBJ2-3
v_gene: TRBV11-2

CDR3aa: AYLAGGSTDTQY
abundance: -
j_gene: TRBJ2-3
v_gene: TRBV30

CDR3aa: ASSLWGTGVYNSPLH
abundance: -
j_gene: TRBJ1-6
v_gene: TRBV5-6

CDR3aa: ASSPTGMSSYEQY
abundance: many
j_gene: TRBJ2-7
v_gene: TRBV7-2